This entry describes one T cell receptor beta chain. The data stem from a study of blood T cell repertoires in COVID-19. The germline CDR1 and CDR2 sequences are MNHEY and SVGAGI. Deletions cut 0 bases from V and 1 base from J, with 12 bases between. The CDR3 loop spans 16 amino acids. The assay was immunoSEQ multiplex PCR, and TCRdb's table has in-frame clones only and misses some. The sample includes about 380,000 clones, more than 70% of them seen just once. Individuals drawn from about two dozen US areas were roughly 18 to 89 years old. Sample: PBMCs or T cells enriched from blood (not recorded which). V and J are TRBV6-5 and TRBJ1-1; the D gene is possibly TRBD1 (6 bases). The TCR was taken from a woman in her late teens or twenties who had recovered from COVID-19. The CDR3 sequence: CASSYSKGGGNTEAFF. CDR3 sequence (DNA): TGTGCCAGCAGTTACTCGAAAGGGGGGGGGAACACTGAAGCTTTCTTT.